Below, 26 T cell receptor beta chains from the same sample are listed, as sequenced in a study of blood T cell repertoires in COVID-19. The table came from immunoSEQ multiplex PCR; TCRdb's copy has only in-frame clones and leaves some out. Among a few hundred thousand clones, roughly 89% were seen once, and the ten largest hold about 9.4%. Sequences were obtained from PBMCs or T cells enriched from blood (not recorded which). The receptor source for this set is a woman in her forties or fifties who had recovered from COVID-19.

V is TRBV4-2 and J is TRBJ1-1; no firm D call. With 0 bases removed from V and 7 bases from J, the gap between germline ends came to 3 bases. This CDR3 spans 11 amino acids. Germline assignment: CDR1 LGHNA and CDR2 YNFKEQ. CDR3 amino acids: CASSQDIEAFF. Written as DNA, the CDR3 is TGTGCCAGCAGCCAAGACATTGAAGCTTTCTTT.

The DNA of the CDR3 is TGTGCCAGCAGCCAAGGGCAGGGCTCCTATAATTCACCCCTCCACTTT. Residues: CASSQGQGSYNSPLHF. This chain links TRBV3-1 (or the pseudogene TRBV3-2) with TRBJ1-6; TRBD1 is a possible D gene (5 bases). The CDR3 is made up of 16 amino acids. Trimming stripped 1 base from V and 0 bases from J, with 7 bases between. Germline CDR1 is LGHDT and CDR2 is YNNKEL (reference sequence).

The chain links TRBV19 to TRBJ1-2; D uncertain. CDR1 and CDR2 (germline): LNHDA, SQIVND (reference sequence). The CDR3 loop spans 16 amino acids. V was cut by 7 bases and J by 3 bases, with 21 bases left in between. CDR3 bases: TGTGCCAGTACCTCCCTCACAGAAAAACTCGACTATGGCTACACCTTC. Its translation: CASTSLTEKLDYGYTF.

This chain uses TRBV7-2 with TRBJ2-3, with 7 bases lining up with TRBD2. The V gene's germline CDR1 is SGHTA and CDR2 FQGNSA. After removal of 2 bases from V and 1 base from J, the junction contained 3 bases not matched to a gene. The CDR3 is 15 amino acids. The CDR3 sequence: CASSLRRGGTDTQYF. CDR3 bases: TGTGCCAGCAGCTTACGACGGGGGGGCACAGATACGCAGTATTTT.

The rearrangement joins TRBV2 to TRBJ2-4; 7 positions agree with TRBD2. CDR3 length equals 14 residues. The V gene end was trimmed by 7 bases and the J gene end by 8 bases; junction bases not matched to a gene: 11. Germline CDR1 and CDR2: SNHLY and FYNNEI. CDR3 residues: CASTPRVGGDIQYF. In DNA, the CDR3 is TGTGCCAGCACCCCGAGGGTGGGAGGGGACATTCAGTACTTC.

This CDR3 reads CASSSSGARAPGANVLTF. The CDR3 DNA is TGTGCCAGCAGCTCATCAGGGGCGCGGGCGCCTGGGGCCAACGTCCTGACTTTC. The genes are TRBV11-2 and TRBJ2-6, with D tentatively TRBD1 (6 bases). Germline CDR1 SGHAT, CDR2 FQNNGV. The germline V and J ends were trimmed by 4 bases and 2 bases, with 18 bases remaining between them. The CDR3 has 18 amino acids.

This chain joins TRBV6-6 and TRBJ2-7; TRBD1 matches 8 bases. CDR1 MNHNY and CDR2 SVGAGI come from the germline V gene (reference sequence). J gave up 0 bases and V 6 bases, and 7 bases lay outside the gene matches. This CDR3 is built from 15 residues. CDR3 in DNA: TGTGCCAGCAGACGGGGGACAGGAACCTCCTACGAGCAGTACTTC. Its translation: CASRRGTGTSYEQYF.

The CDR3 reads CASSRGFELNTEAFF. The CDR3 DNA reads TGCGCCAGCAGCCGGGGTTTCGAGCTAAACACTGAAGCTTTCTTT. The V and J genes are TRBV5-1 and TRBJ1-1; D is undetermined. This CDR3 spans 15 amino acids. The V gene's germline CDR1 is SGHRS and CDR2 YFSETQ. Trimming stripped 4 bases from V and 2 bases from J, with 15 bases between.

V usage is TRBV5-5 and J usage is TRBJ1-3, with 9 bases aligning to TRBD1. Per germline, CDR1 SGHKS and CDR2 YYEKEE (reference sequence). With V trimmed by 5 bases and J by 3 bases, 3 bases remained unmatched. The CDR3 sequence is 14 residues long. CDR3 nucleotides: TGTGCCAGCAGACGGACAGGGGATGGAAACACCATATATTTT. Amino acids: CASRRTGDGNTIYF.

The rearrangement uses TRBV2 and TRBJ2-7; D gene unclear. Germline assignment: CDR1 SNHLY and CDR2 FYNNEI. CDR3 size: 13 residues. The V end was cut by 7 bases, the J end by 2 bases, with 12 bases between. The CDR3 protein is CASNQLEAYEQYF. The CDR3 DNA reads as TGTGCCAGCAACCAGCTAGAAGCCTACGAGCAGTACTTC.

The chain carries TRBV29-1 and TRBJ2-4, with 9 bases identical to TRBD1. The CDR3 is made up of 13 amino acids. Per the germline V gene, CDR1 is SQVTM and CDR2 is ANQGSEA. J lost 6 bases, V lost 7 bases, and 7 bases had no gene match. The CDR3 DNA reads TGCAGCGCCTCAACAGGGGGCGGAAACATTCAGTACTTC. This sequence encodes CSASTGGGNIQYF. Using reference TRBV29-1 and TRBJ2-4 for the parts outside the CDR3, the full variable domain is SAVISQKPSRDICQRGTSLTIQCQVDSQVTMMFWYRQQPGQSLTLIATANQGSEATYESGFVIDKFPISRPNLTFSTLTVSNMSPEDSSIYLCSASTGGGNIQYFGAGTRLSVL.

This chain joins TRBV3-1 (or the pseudogene TRBV3-2) and TRBJ1-2, with a weak D call TRBD1 (5 bases). The CDR3 loop spans 16 amino acids. The germline V and J ends were trimmed by 1 base and 10 bases, with 22 bases remaining between them. Germline loops: CDR1 LGHDT, CDR2 YNNKEL (reference sequence). The CDR3 DNA follows: TGTGCCAGCAGCCAAGTCTTCGTTAAGGGTGGGGCTGACTACACCTTC. It codes for CASSQVFVKGGADYTF.

This clone was observed a single time. The chain recombines TRBV12-3 or TRBV12-4 with TRBJ1-2; D is unresolved. V lost 4 bases and J lost 4, with 4 bases in between. This CDR3 contains 11 residues. The CDR3 bases are TGTGCCAGCAGTTCCATCTATGGCTACACCTTC. This codes for CASSSIYGYTF.

The chain joins TRBV6-5 to TRBJ1-4, with 10 nucleotides matching TRBD1. V trimming: 6 bases; J trimming: 6 bases; junction bases outside the gene matches: 7. This CDR3 is 15 amino acids long. Germline V lookup: CDR1 MNHEY, CDR2 SVGAGI. The CDR3 nucleotides read TGTGCCAGCAGATCAGACAGGGGGCGGGATGAAAAACTGTTTTTT. Amino acids: CASRSDRGRDEKLFF.

The chain recombines TRBV5-5 with TRBJ1-5; D possibly corresponds to TRBD1 (6 bases). The CDR3 runs 15 residues. Trimming shortened V by 4 bases and J by 1 base, and 12 bases separated the two germline ends. The germline V gene has CDR1 SGHKS and CDR2 YYEKEE (reference sequence). The CDR3 sequence is CASSTTGASNQPQHF. CDR3 in DNA: TGTGCCAGCAGCACGACAGGAGCGAGCAATCAGCCCCAGCATTTT.

The chain has TRBV19 and TRBJ1-5; 8 bases match TRBD1. Germline CDR1 is LNHDA and CDR2 is SQIVND (reference sequence). V lost 6 bases and J lost 5; bases outside the gene matches: 9. CDR3 length: 15 residues. CDR3 sequence: CASSTGTGGYQPQHF. CDR3 nucleotide sequence: TGTGCCAGTAGCACGGGGACAGGCGGCTATCAGCCCCAGCATTTT.

The chain carries TRBV28 and TRBJ1-5, with D possibly matching TRBD1 (5 bases). The germline V gene has CDR1 MDHEN and CDR2 SYDVKM. The CDR3 is 17 amino acids. Deletions cut 2 bases from V and 4 bases from J, with 18 bases between. As DNA, the CDR3 is TGTGCCAGCAGTTTAAGTGTGGCTGGACAACTAAATCAGCCCCAGCATTTT. Its translation: CASSLSVAGQLNQPQHF.

V is TRBV11-2 and J is TRBJ1-5; D is possibly TRBD1 (5 bases). V was cut by 5 bases and J by 1 base, with 12 bases left in between. The germline CDR1 and CDR2 sequences are SGHAT and FQNNGV. The CDR3 contains 15 residues. Written as DNA, the CDR3 is TGTGCCAGCAGCCCCGACAGTGGAAGCAATCAGCCCCAGCATTTT. Protein product: CASSPDSGSNQPQHF.

V gene TRBV4-1 combines with J gene TRBJ1-1; D not certain. This CDR3 comprises 14 residues. V was shortened by 1 base and J by 6 bases, with 12 bases between the two germline ends. CDR1 and CDR2 from the germline V gene are MGHRA and YSYEKL. DNA for the CDR3: TGCGCCAGCAGCCAAGCCGGGGATGGGGCTGAAGCTTTCTTT. It codes for CASSQAGDGAEAFF.

The chain is built from TRBV6-5 and TRBJ1-1; D unresolved. V was pared by 8 bases and J by 1 base, with 11 bases between. There are 13 residues in the CDR3. Germline V gives CDR1 MNHEY, CDR2 SVGAGI. The DNA of the CDR3 is TGTGCCAGCTCGCTCAGGTGGAACACTGAAGCTTTCTTT. This codes for CASSLRWNTEAFF.

The table lists this clone with a count of one. In DNA form, the CDR3 reads TGTGCCACCAGCATAAGCCCACGGGGCCAAGAGACCCAGTACTTC. The encoded protein is CATSISPRGQETQYF. V is TRBV15 and J is TRBJ2-5; tentatively, D is TRBD2 (5 bases). V lost 4 bases and J 1 base, leaving 13 bases between the germline ends. This CDR3 region has 15 residues. CDR1 and CDR2 (germline): LNHNV, YYDKDF (reference sequence).

This chain connects TRBV27 to TRBJ2-1; weak D call: TRBD2 (6 bases). The V gene lost 1 base and the J gene lost 6 bases, with 10 bases spanning the gap. The CDR3 is made up of 14 amino acids. Germline-derived CDR1 and CDR2 are MNHEY and SMNVEV (reference sequence). The CDR3 is CASSLLAGSNEQFF. CDR3 nucleotides: TGTGCCAGCAGTTTATTGGCGGGAAGCAATGAGCAGTTCTTC.

This chain connects TRBV2 to TRBJ1-2; D gene uncertain. The ends were cut back, 6 bases at V and 8 bases at J, with 16 bases in the middle. The CDR3 loop spans 13 amino acids. Germline V lookup: CDR1 SNHLY, CDR2 FYNNEI. CDR3: CASRALITGGYTF. CDR3 sequence (DNA): TGTGCCAGCAGAGCGCTTATTACCGGGGGCTACACCTTC.

This clone was recorded once. The chain has TRBV9 and TRBJ2-1; 7 bases align to TRBD2. The CDR3 is 17 residues long. Trimming took 0 bases from V and 8 from J; bases not matched to a gene: 14. Germline CDR1 and CDR2: SGDLS and YYNGEE. This CDR3 reads CASSVVSRGVPVDEQFF. The DNA for the CDR3 is TGTGCCAGCAGCGTAGTAAGTCGGGGGGTCCCCGTGGATGAGCAGTTCTTC.

The rearrangement links TRBV11-3 to TRBJ1-1; 8 nucleotides line up with TRBD1. The J segment lost 8 bases and the V segment lost 6 bases, leaving 5 bases of the junction unmatched. CDR1 and CDR2 (germline): SGHNT, YENEEA. This CDR3 has 12 amino acids. The DNA of the CDR3 is TGTGCCAGCAGTGCCCGGGACAGGGAAGCTTTCTTT. It specifies CASSARDREAFF. The variable domain in full, with the rest retrieved from reference TRBV11-3 and TRBJ1-1, is EAGVVQSPRYKIIEKKQPVAFWCNPISGHNTLYWYLQNLGQGPELLIRYENEEAVDDSQLPKDRFSAERLKGVDSTLKIQPAELGDSAVYLCASSARDREAFFGQGTRLTVV.

The chain employs TRBV18 and TRBJ1-1, with a weak D call TRBD1 (6 bases). The CDR3 covers 15 residues. CDR1 is KGHSH and CDR2 is LQKENI in the germline V gene. Trimming stripped 3 bases from V and 1 base from J, with 12 bases between. The CDR3, as DNA: TGTGCCAGCTCACCGCAGTTGGGACAGAACACTGAAGCTTTCTTT. Its translation: CASSPQLGQNTEAFF.